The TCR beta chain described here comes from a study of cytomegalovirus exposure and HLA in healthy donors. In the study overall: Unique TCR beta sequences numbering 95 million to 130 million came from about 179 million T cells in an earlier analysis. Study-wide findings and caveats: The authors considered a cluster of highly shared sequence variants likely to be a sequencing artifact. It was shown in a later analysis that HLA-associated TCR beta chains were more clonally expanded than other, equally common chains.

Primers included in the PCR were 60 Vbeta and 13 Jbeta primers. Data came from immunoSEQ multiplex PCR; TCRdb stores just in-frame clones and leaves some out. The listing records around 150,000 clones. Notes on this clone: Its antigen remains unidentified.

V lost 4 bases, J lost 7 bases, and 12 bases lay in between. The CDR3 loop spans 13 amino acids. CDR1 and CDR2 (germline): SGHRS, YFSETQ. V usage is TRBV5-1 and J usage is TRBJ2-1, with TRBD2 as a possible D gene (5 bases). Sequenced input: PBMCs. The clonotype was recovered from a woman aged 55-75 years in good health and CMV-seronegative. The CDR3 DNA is TGCGCCAGCAGCGAGGGAACTTGGAATGAGCAGTTCTTC. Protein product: CASSEGTWNEQFF.